The 6 T cell receptor beta chains presented below share a single source sample, sequenced in a study of CD8+ T cells in alopecia areata. Extracted RNA was reverse transcribed into cDNA, the sequencing template. Sequenced by immunoSEQ multiplex PCR; TCRdb stores in-frame clones only, minus some. Of around 100,000 clones listed, around 50% are singletons. Regarding treatment: oral pan-JAK inhibitor, 5-10 mg twice daily. The sample in question was CD8+ T cells sorted from blood, obtained at week 24, from a patient treated with tofacitinib. Receptor source: a human donor with alopecia areata.

This chain links TRBV5-1 with TRBJ2-7, with 9 bases identical to TRBD1. Germline CDR1 is SGHRS and CDR2 is YFSETQ. The CDR3 spans 16 residues. Trimming at V came to 4 bases and at J to 4 bases, leaving 12 bases not matched to a gene. CDR3 region: CASSNSPGQGSYEQYF. The CDR3 nucleotides read TGCGCCAGCAGCAATTCTCCGGGACAGGGATCGTACGAGCAGTACTTC.

The sample holds a few counts of this clone. The chain combines TRBV9 with TRBJ2-1; no clear D. V gave up 0 bases and J gave up 9 bases, with 7 bases separating them. Germline loops: CDR1 SGDLS, CDR2 YYNGEE. The CDR3 is made up of 12 amino acids. Here the CDR3 reads CASSVGVSEQFF. The CDR3 bases are TGTGCCAGCAGCGTAGGGGTGAGTGAGCAGTTCTTC. The variable domain in full, completed from reference TRBV9 and TRBJ2-1, reads DSGVTQTPKHLITATGQRVTLRCSPRSGDLSVYWYQQSLDQGLQFLIQYYNGEERAKGNILERFSAQQFPDLHSELNLSSLELGDSALYFCASSVGVSEQFFGPGTRLTVL.

The chain recombines TRBV5-4 with TRBJ2-3; D may be TRBD2 (5 bases). The CDR3 is 15 amino acids. The V gene's germline CDR1 is SGHNT and CDR2 YYREEE (reference sequence). V was cut by 4 bases and J by 2 bases, with 14 bases left in between. CDR3 in amino acids: CASSPPTSDTDTQYF. The DNA of the CDR3 is TGTGCCAGCAGCCCGCCCACTAGTGACACAGATACGCAGTATTTT. The variable domain in full, completed from reference TRBV5-4 and TRBJ2-3, reads ETGVTQSPTHLIKTRGQQVTLRCSSQSGHNTVSWYQQALGQGPQFIFQYYREEENGRGNFPPRFSGLQFPNYSSELNVNALELDDSALYLCASSPPTSDTDTQYFGPGTRLTVL.

CDR3 sequence: CAISEETGSYEQYF. The CDR3 bases are TGTGCCATCAGTGAGGAGACAGGGAGCTACGAGCAGTACTTC. V gene TRBV10-3 combines with J gene TRBJ2-7, with 7 positions matching TRBD1. From germline, CDR1 is ENHRY and CDR2 SYGVKD. The V and J ends lost 2 bases and 3 bases, in that order; junction bases with no gene match: 4. The CDR3 is 14 residues long.

The chain uses TRBV30 and TRBJ1-1, with D possibly TRBD1 on 5 matching bases. This CDR3 has 13 residues. The V end lost 5 bases, the J end lost 0 bases, and 10 bases lay between the germline ends. Germline V gene lookup returns CDR1 GTSNPN and CDR2 SVGIG (reference sequence). CDR3 sequence reads: CAWATDMNTEAFF. CDR3 coding DNA: TGTGCCTGGGCGACAGATATGAACACTGAAGCTTTCTTT.

V usage is TRBV7-9 and J usage is TRBJ2-3; unclear D gene. Trimming stripped 5 bases from V and 4 bases from J, with 10 bases between. The CDR3 runs to 13 residues. Germline assignment: CDR1 SEHNR and CDR2 FQNEAQ (reference sequence). CDR3 in amino acids: CASSLLYSDTQYF. DNA for the CDR3: TGTGCCAGCAGCCTACTTTATTCAGATACGCAGTATTTT.